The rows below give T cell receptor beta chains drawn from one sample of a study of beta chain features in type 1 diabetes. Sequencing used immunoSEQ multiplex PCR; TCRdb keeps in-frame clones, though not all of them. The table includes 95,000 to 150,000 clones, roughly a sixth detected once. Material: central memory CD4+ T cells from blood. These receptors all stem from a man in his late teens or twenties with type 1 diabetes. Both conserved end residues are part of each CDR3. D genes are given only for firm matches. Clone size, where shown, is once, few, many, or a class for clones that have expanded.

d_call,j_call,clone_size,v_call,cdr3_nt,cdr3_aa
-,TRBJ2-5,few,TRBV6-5,TGTGCCAGCAGTTACTCACAGGGTGATTACGAGACCCAGTACTTC,CASSYSQGDYETQYF
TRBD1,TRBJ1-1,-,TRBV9,TGTGCCAGCAGCCCACCAGGACAGGGAAATGGAATCACTGAAGCTTTCTTT,CASSPPGQGNGITEAFF
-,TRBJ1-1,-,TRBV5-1,TGCGCCAGCACCTCAACTGCAGGGACTGAAGCTTTCTTT,CASTSTAGTEAFF
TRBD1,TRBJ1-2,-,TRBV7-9,TGTGCCAGCAGCTTTGGGGACAGGGCAAGGCTGGGCTACACCTTC,CASSFGDRARLGYTF
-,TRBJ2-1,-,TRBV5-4,TGTGCCAGCTGGGACACGGGAAAAAATGAGCAGTTCTTC,CASWDTGKNEQFF
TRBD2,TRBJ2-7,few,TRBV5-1,TGCGCCAGCAGCAGTGGGACTAGCGGGGATTACGAGCAGTACTTC,CASSSGTSGDYEQYF
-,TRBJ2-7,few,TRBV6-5,TGTGCCAGCAGTTACGGCCCCGTGGCAGTAGACGAGCAGTACTTC,CASSYGPVAVDEQYF
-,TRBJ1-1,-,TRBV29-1,TGCAGCGTTGATGTTGACGGCAGAAACACTGAAGCTTTCTTT,CSVDVDGRNTEAFF
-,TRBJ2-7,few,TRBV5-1,TGCGCCAGCAGCCCGCGACAGGCCTCCTACGAGCAGTACTTC,CASSPRQASYEQYF
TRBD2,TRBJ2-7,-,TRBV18,TGTGCCAGCACCCTACTAGCGGGTATTACCTACGAGCAGTACTTC,CASTLLAGITYEQYF
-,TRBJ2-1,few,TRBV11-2,TGTGCCAGCAGCTTAGATCAGGGGGAGCAGTTCTTC,CASSLDQGEQFF
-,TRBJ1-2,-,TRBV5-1,TGCGCCAGCAGACAGGAGTATGGCTACACCTTC,CASRQEYGYTF
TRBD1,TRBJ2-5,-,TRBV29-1,TGCAGCGTGGGAGACAGGGGAGAGACCCAGTACTTC,CSVGDRGETQYF
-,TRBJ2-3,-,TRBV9,TGTGCCAGCAGCGTAGCAGTACCGGACCGGGCAGATACGCAGTATTTT,CASSVAVPDRADTQYF
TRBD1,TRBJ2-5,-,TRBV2,TGTGCCCGGCAGAGCAGGGGGCTTCCTAACCAAGAGACCCAGTACTTC,CARQSRGLPNQETQYF
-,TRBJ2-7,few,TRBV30,TGTGCCTGGAGTGTACCCCCCGGGCCCCCCTACGAGCAGTACTTC,CAWSVPPGPPYEQYF
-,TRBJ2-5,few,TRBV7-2,TGTGCCAGCAGCTTTCGGGGGGCGGAGACCCAGTACTTC,CASSFRGAETQYF
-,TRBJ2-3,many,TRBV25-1,TGTGCCAGCAGCGAGGCCCACAGGGATACGCAGTATTTT,CASSEAHRDTQYF
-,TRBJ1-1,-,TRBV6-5,TGTGCCAGCCTCTTACTACGGCGGGAGGCTGAAGCTTTCTTT,CASLLLRREAEAFF
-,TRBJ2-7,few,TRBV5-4,TGTGCCAGCAGCCCCCAGAACCGGAACGAGCAGTACTTC,CASSPQNRNEQYF
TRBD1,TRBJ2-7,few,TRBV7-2,TGTGCCAGCAGCCTTCTTGGGGGACAGCGCGAGCAGTACTTC,CASSLLGGQREQYF
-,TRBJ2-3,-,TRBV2,TGTGCCAGCAGTGAATCGTCTCGGATAGATACGCAGTATTTT,CASSESSRIDTQYF
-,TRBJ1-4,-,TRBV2,TGTGCCAGCACCGGGCGGCTGGTCGGGGAAAAACTGTTTTTT,CASTGRLVGEKLFF
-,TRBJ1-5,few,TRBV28,TGTGCCAGCAGTTGGGTGAATAGCAATCAGCCCCAGCATTTT,CASSWVNSNQPQHF
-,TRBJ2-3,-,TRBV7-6,TGTGCCAGCAGCTTAACCCCCGGAGGGGGCGATACGCAGTATTTT,CASSLTPGGGDTQYF
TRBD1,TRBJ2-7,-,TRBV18,TGTGCCAGCTCACCCCAAACTTCCGACAGGGCCGAGCAGTACTTC,CASSPQTSDRAEQYF
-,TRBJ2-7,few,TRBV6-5,TGTGCCACCAGCTTTAGTTACGAGCAGTACTTC,CATSFSYEQYF
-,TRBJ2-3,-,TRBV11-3,TGTGCCAGCAGCCGCAGGCCGGGGTATTCAGATACGCAGTATTTT,CASSRRPGYSDTQYF
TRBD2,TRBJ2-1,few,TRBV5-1,TGCGCCAGCAACCCCCGAAGCTTGGCTAGCGGGGGTAATGAGCAGTTCTTC,CASNPRSLASGGNEQFF
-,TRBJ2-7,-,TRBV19,TGTGCCAGTAGTGTAACCGGGGGAGGATGGTCCTACGAGCAGTACTTC,CASSVTGGGWSYEQYF
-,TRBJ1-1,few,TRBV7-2,TGTGCCAGCAGGTTCCAAGGGGGCACTGAAGCTTTCTTT,CASRFQGGTEAFF
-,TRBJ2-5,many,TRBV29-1,TGCAGCGTTTTGGGTGGTAGCGGCGGGGAGACCCAGTACTTC,CSVLGGSGGETQYF
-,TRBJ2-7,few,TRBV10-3,TGTGCCATCAGTGAAGCAGTATACGAGCAGTACTTC,CAISEAVYEQYF
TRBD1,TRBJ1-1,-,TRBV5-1,TGCGCCAGCAGCTTGCTTACCGGGACAGGGGCCACTGAAGCTTTCTTT,CASSLLTGTGATEAFF
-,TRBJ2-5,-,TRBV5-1,TGCGCCAGCAGCTTTGGGGTCCAAGAGACCCAGTACTTC,CASSFGVQETQYF
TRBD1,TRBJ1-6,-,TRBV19,TGTGCCAGTAGTACAACAGGGGGTAATTCACCCCTCCACTTT,CASSTTGGNSPLHF
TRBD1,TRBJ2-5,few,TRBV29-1,TGCAGCGTTGACCCGGGACAGGGTTGGGAGACCCAGTACTTC,CSVDPGQGWETQYF
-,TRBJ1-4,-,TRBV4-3,TGCGCCAGCAGCCAAGAATCCTCCAGGGCGGGCGAAAAACTGTTTTTT,CASSQESSRAGEKLFF
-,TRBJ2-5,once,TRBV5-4,TGTGCCAGCAGCTTGTCGGGAGAGACCCAGTACTTC,CASSLSGETQYF
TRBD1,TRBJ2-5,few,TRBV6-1,TGTGCCAGTAAGGACAGGGGGGCGTATGAGACCCAGTACTTC,CASKDRGAYETQYF
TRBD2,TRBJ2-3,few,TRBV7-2,TGTGCCAGCAGCTTAGCCCCTAGCGGGGGGATAGATACGCAGTATTTT,CASSLAPSGGIDTQYF
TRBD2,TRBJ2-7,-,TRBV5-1,TGCGCCAGCAGCCCTCCGAGGGGCGGGAGCTCCTACGAGCAGTACTTC,CASSPPRGGSSYEQYF
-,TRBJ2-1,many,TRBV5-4,TGTGCCAGCAGCTTAGCCCCGCACTACAATGAGCAGTTCTTC,CASSLAPHYNEQFF
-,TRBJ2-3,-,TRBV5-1,TGCGCCAGCAGCTTTGCCCAGGACACAGATACGCAGTATTTT,CASSFAQDTDTQYF
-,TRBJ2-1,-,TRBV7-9,TGTGCCAGCAGCTTAGTTGCGCAGGAGCAGTTCTTC,CASSLVAQEQFF
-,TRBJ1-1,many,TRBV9,TGTGCCAGCAGCGTCGACAGGTCCCACACTGAAGCTTTCTTT,CASSVDRSHTEAFF
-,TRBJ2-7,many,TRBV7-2,TGTGCCAGCAGCTTACAGGGTATAGGCGAGCAGTACTTC,CASSLQGIGEQYF
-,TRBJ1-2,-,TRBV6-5,TGTGCCAGCAGCCTCGATGGGCAGCCCTATGGCTACACCTTC,CASSLDGQPYGYTF
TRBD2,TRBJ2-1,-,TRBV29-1,TGCAGCGGGTCTGGCGGGAGCTCCTACAATGAGCAGTTCTTC,CSGSGGSSYNEQFF
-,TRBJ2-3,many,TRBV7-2,TGTGCCAGCGCCTTCGGAGATACGCAGTATTTT,CASAFGDTQYF
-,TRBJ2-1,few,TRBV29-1,TGCAGCGTAAACGCCGGGACACCGTACAATGAGCAGTTCTTC,CSVNAGTPYNEQFF
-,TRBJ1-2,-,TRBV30,TGTGCCTGGAGGGACCGTACCTATGGCTACACCTTC,CAWRDRTYGYTF
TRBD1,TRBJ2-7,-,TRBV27,TGTGCCAGCAGGGGGTTTATTCGGGACAGGGGCTACGAGCAGTACTTC,CASRGFIRDRGYEQYF
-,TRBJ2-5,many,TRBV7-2,TGTGCCAGCAGCTTAGATAGGGAGACCCAGTACTTC,CASSLDRETQYF
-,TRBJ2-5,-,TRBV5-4,TGTGCCAGCAGCAGCGGAACCCAAGAGACCCAGTACTTC,CASSSGTQETQYF
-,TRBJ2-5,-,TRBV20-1,TGCAGTGCTCGCCCCCTCGAGACCCAGTACTTC,CSARPLETQYF
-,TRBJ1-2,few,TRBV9,TGTGCCAGCAGCGTAGGAAGAGCTTACGGCTACACCTTC,CASSVGRAYGYTF
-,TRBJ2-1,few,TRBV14,TGTGCCAGCAGCCCGCGGGGCATCCCCAGGGGGGGCAATGAGCAGTTCTTC,CASSPRGIPRGGNEQFF
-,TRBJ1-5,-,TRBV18,TGTGCCAGCTCACCACCCGGGCAGCCCCAGCATTTT,CASSPPGQPQHF